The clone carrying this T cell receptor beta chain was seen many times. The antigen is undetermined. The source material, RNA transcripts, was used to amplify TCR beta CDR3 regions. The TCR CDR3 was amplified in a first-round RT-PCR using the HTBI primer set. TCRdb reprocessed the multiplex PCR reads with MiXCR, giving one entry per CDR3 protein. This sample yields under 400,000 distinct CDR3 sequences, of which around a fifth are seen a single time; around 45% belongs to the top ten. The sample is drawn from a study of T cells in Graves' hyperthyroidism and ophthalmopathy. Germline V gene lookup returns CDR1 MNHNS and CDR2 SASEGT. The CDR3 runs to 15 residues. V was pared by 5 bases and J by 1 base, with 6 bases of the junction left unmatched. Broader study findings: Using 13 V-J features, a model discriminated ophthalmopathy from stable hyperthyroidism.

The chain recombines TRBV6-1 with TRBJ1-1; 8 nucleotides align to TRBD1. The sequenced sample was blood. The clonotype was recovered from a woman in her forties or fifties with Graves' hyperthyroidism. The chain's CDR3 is CASSKRDRQNTEAFF. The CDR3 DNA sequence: TGTGCCAGCAGTAAGAGGGACAGGCAGAACACTGAAGCTTTCTTT.